Below are 24 T cell receptor beta chains sequenced from a single sample in a study of PD-L1 blockade in urothelial cancer. Time point denoted: pretreatment peripheral blood. Only in-frame clones appear in the TCRdb table, and some are missing; sequencing was by immunoSEQ multiplex PCR. The sample has over 75,000 clones; more than 70% are singletons. The material sequenced was PBMCs, taken around atezolizumab (anti-PD-L1) treatment. The receptor set was obtained from a woman over 75 with urothelial cancer.

This clone was seen only a few times. J is TRBJ2-5 and V is TRBV6-4; 7 bases agree with TRBD1. J lost 1 base, V lost 6 bases, and 11 bases had no gene match. The V gene's germline CDR1 is MRHNA and CDR2 SNTAGT. The CDR3 runs to 16 residues. The CDR3 loop is CASRAYLNRGQETQYF. CDR3 in DNA: TGTGCCAGCAGGGCGTATCTCAACAGGGGCCAAGAGACCCAGTACTTC.

The rearrangement joins TRBV29-1 to TRBJ2-1; maybe TRBD2 (5 bases). The CDR3 totals 14 residues. Trimming stripped 3 bases from V and 1 base from J, with 10 bases between. Looked up from germline, CDR1 is SQVTM and CDR2 is ANQGSEA. The CDR3 protein is CSVEHGISYNEQFF. CDR3 nucleotide sequence: TGCAGCGTTGAGCACGGGATTTCCTACAATGAGCAGTTCTTC.

This chain connects TRBV27 to TRBJ2-7; 12 nucleotides line up with TRBD1. There are 16 residues in the CDR3. V dropped 1 base and J dropped 2; count of bases not matched to a gene: 3. Looked up from germline, CDR1 is MNHEY and CDR2 is SMNVEV (reference sequence). The CDR3 DNA reads TGTGCCAGCAGTTTATGGGGACAGGGGGCGACCTACGAGCAGTACTTC. Translated, it gives CASSLWGQGATYEQYF.

The V gene is TRBV5-1, the J gene TRBJ2-1; a possible D gene is TRBD2 (6 bases). The CDR3 length is 16 residues. Germline loops: CDR1 SGHRS, CDR2 YFSETQ. The V end was cut by 2 bases, the J end by 5 bases, with 17 bases between. The DNA of the CDR3 is TGCGCCAGCAGCTTCTCACCGGGACTTCTTCACAATGAGCAGTTCTTC. Translating it yields CASSFSPGLLHNEQFF.

This chain uses TRBV28 with TRBJ1-1, with D possibly being TRBD1 (5 bases). V was shortened by 11 bases and J by 4 bases, with 17 bases between the two germline ends. CDR3 length equals 13 residues. Germline-derived CDR1 and CDR2 are MDHEN and SYDVKM. The CDR3 reads CAAHSGDRTEAFF. Written as DNA, the CDR3 is TGTGCCGCCCACAGCGGGGACCGCACTGAAGCTTTCTTT.

This clone was observed once. This chain uses TRBV7-8 with TRBJ2-3; TRBD2 might be the D (5 bases). CDR3 length equals 16 residues. V was cut by 2 bases and J by 1 base, with 13 bases left in between. The germline CDR1 and CDR2 sequences are SGHVS and FQNEAQ. CDR3 coding DNA: TGTGCCAGCAGCTTAAATCGGGGTGGTGGCACAGATACGCAGTATTTT. It translates to CASSLNRGGGTDTQYF.

This chain links TRBV6-5 with TRBJ1-3; D is undetermined. Germline V gives CDR1 MNHEY, CDR2 SVGAGI. This CDR3 comprises 14 residues. With 6 bases removed from V and 0 bases from J, the gap between germline ends came to 9 bases. CDR3 nucleotides: TGTGCCAGCAGACTGAACCTCTCTGGAAACACCATATATTTT. It yields the protein CASRLNLSGNTIYF.

The J gene is TRBJ2-3, the V gene TRBV9; perhaps TRBD1 as D (7 bases). The CDR3 extends over 14 amino acids. Per the germline V gene, CDR1 is SGDLS and CDR2 is YYNGEE. V gave up 3 bases and J gave up 5 bases, with 13 bases separating them. The CDR3 region has the DNA TGTGCCAGCAGCGACGGGACAGCGGGAGATACGCAGTATTTT. Translation: CASSDGTAGDTQYF.

The chain joins TRBV2 to TRBJ1-4; D perhaps matches TRBD1 (5 bases). The CDR3 loop spans 13 amino acids. From germline, CDR1 is SNHLY and CDR2 FYNNEI. Trimming pared 8 bases from V and 4 bases from J, leaving 11 bases between. The CDR3 loop reads CASAGVVNEKLFF. The CDR3 DNA follows: TGTGCCAGCGCGGGGGTGGTTAATGAAAAACTGTTTTTT.

Written as DNA, the CDR3 is TGTGCCAGCAGCTCCGGGACAGCGAACACCGGGGAGCTGTTTTTT. It specifies CASSSGTANTGELFF. The V call is TRBV7-7, the J call TRBJ2-2, with 7 bases lining up with TRBD1. CDR3 length: 15 residues. Trimming took 4 bases from V and 0 from J; bases not matched to a gene: 2. From germline, CDR1 is SSHAT and CDR2 FNYEAQ (reference sequence).

The count of this clone is one. The chain is built from TRBV7-9 and TRBJ2-1; D perhaps matches TRBD2 (5 bases). Germline CDR1 is SEHNR and CDR2 is FQNEAQ (reference sequence). Trimming removed 4 bases from V and 7 bases from J, with 17 bases in between. The CDR3 runs to 15 residues. CDR3 DNA: TGTGCCAGCAGCTATCTGGGTGCGGGTGGAAATGAGCAGTTCTTC. Encoded protein: CASSYLGAGGNEQFF.

The chain employs TRBV6-1 and TRBJ1-3; 7 bases agree with TRBD1. This CDR3 has 15 amino acids. J was trimmed by 8 bases and V by 1 base; bases with no gene match: 8. Germline lookup yields CDR1 MNHNS and CDR2 SASEGT. The CDR3 reads CASSEGRQGVDTIYF. DNA for the CDR3: TGTGCCAGCAGTGAAGGTCGGCAGGGGGTCGACACCATATATTTT.

The chain joins TRBV7-3 to TRBJ2-2; TRBD1 matches 10 bases. J gave up 7 bases and V 5 bases, and 7 bases lay outside the gene matches. The CDR3 has 15 amino acids. CDR1 and CDR2 (germline): SGHTA, FQGTGA. CDR3: CASSPTGGNVGELFF. CDR3 nucleotide sequence: TGTGCCAGCAGCCCGACAGGGGGCAATGTCGGGGAGCTGTTTTTT.

The rearrangement joins TRBV28 to TRBJ2-3, with TRBD1 identical over 11 bases. This CDR3 spans 17 amino acids. Germline V lookup: CDR1 MDHEN, CDR2 SYDVKM. With 2 bases clipped from V and 0 bases from J, the junction kept 4 bases outside the gene matches. The CDR3 loop is CASSLKRTGGSTDTQYF. CDR3 nucleotides: TGTGCCAGCAGTTTAAAGAGGACAGGGGGCAGCACAGATACGCAGTATTTT.

This chain connects TRBV7-3 to TRBJ2-3; 7 nucleotides agree with TRBD2. CDR3 length: 17 residues. Germline-derived CDR1 and CDR2 are SGHTA and FQGTGA. V shed 1 base and J 6 bases; nucleotides not matched to a gene: 13. The CDR3 is CASSLNAAGLGGDTQYF. The DNA for the CDR3 is TGTGCCAGCAGCTTAAACGCAGCGGGGCTGGGGGGGGATACGCAGTATTTT.

This clone was seen only a few times. The chain recombines TRBV5-4 with TRBJ1-3, with 9 bases lining up with TRBD1. J was trimmed by 4 bases and V by 0 bases; bases with no gene match: 2. In germline, CDR1 is SGHNT, CDR2 YYREEE (reference sequence). The CDR3 spans 15 residues. CDR3 residues: CASSLGTGVGNTIYF. CDR3 nucleotides: TGTGCCAGCAGCTTGGGGACAGGGGTGGGAAACACCATATATTTT.

V and J are TRBV18 and TRBJ1-2; D is unresolved. Trimming took 4 bases from V and 2 from J, leaving 20 bases between them. The CDR3 has 17 amino acids. Germline V lookup: CDR1 KGHSH, CDR2 LQKENI. The CDR3 loop reads CASSLPNGWSENYGYTF. CDR3 bases: TGTGCCAGCTCACTTCCAAATGGGTGGAGTGAAAACTATGGCTACACCTTC. Complete variable domain (other parts from reference TRBV18 and TRBJ1-2): NAGVMQNPRHLVRRRGQEARLRCSPMKGHSHVYWYRQLPEEGLKFMVYLQKENIIDESGMPKERFSAEFPKEGPSILRIQQVVRGDSAAYFCASSLPNGWSENYGYTFGSGTRLTVV.

This clone showed up just a few times. This chain joins TRBV29-1 and TRBJ1-4, with 9 bases that match TRBD1. V was clipped by 1 base and J by 8 bases; unmatched bases: 5. The germline gives CDR1 SQVTM, CDR2 ANQGSEA. The CDR3 has 14 residues. The CDR3 nucleotides are TGCAGCGTTGAAGGGACAGGGGATAGCGAAAAACTGTTTTTT. This sequence encodes CSVEGTGDSEKLFF.

CDR3 bases: TGTGCCAGTAGTATAGCAGGGGGAATTGGCTACACCTTC. Translating it yields CASSIAGGIGYTF. V gene TRBV19 combines with J gene TRBJ1-2; 7 bases align to TRBD1. Germline lookup yields CDR1 LNHDA and CDR2 SQIVND (reference sequence). The CDR3 is 13 amino acids. V dropped 1 base and J dropped 7; count of bases not matched to a gene: 3. The whole variable domain, remainder taken from reference TRBV19 and TRBJ1-2, is DGGITQSPKYLFRKEGQNVTLSCEQNLNHDAMYWYRQDPGQGLRLIYYSQIVNDFQKGDIAEGYSVSREKKESFPLTVTSAQKNPTAFYLCASSIAGGIGYTFGSGTRLTVV.

This clone was seen just once. The chain recombines TRBV9 with TRBJ2-7; D possibly corresponds to TRBD2 (5 bases). This CDR3 is 14 amino acids long. The germline CDR1 and CDR2 sequences are SGDLS and YYNGEE. Trimming removed 4 bases at V and 1 base at J, with 12 bases between. CDR3 in DNA: TGTGCCAGCAGCCCATCCCAGCGGTCCTACGAGCAGTACTTC. Its translation is CASSPSQRSYEQYF. Drawing the rest from reference TRBV9 and TRBJ2-7, the complete variable domain is DSGVTQTPKHLITATGQRVTLRCSPRSGDLSVYWYQQSLDQGLQFLIQYYNGEERAKGNILERFSAQQFPDLHSELNLSSLELGDSALYFCASSPSQRSYEQYFGPGTRLTVT.

This clone was seen only a few times. The rearrangement links TRBV9 to TRBJ2-2; D is perhaps TRBD2 (5 bases). V lost 0 bases and J lost 6, with 9 bases in between. This CDR3 is 14 amino acids long. Germline assignment: CDR1 SGDLS and CDR2 YYNGEE. The CDR3 nucleotides are TGTGCCAGCAGCGTAGCTACTAGGGCCGGGGAGCTGTTTTTT. This translates into CASSVATRAGELFF.

The chain's CDR3 is CASSEGGTVARGRYF. The CDR3 region has the DNA TGTGCCAGCAGTGAAGGAGGAACAGTTGCCCGAGGGCGGTACTTC. V usage is TRBV2 and J usage is TRBJ2-4; a possible D gene is TRBD2 (5 bases). V lost 1 base and J 15 bases, leaving 22 bases between the germline ends. Germline CDR1 reads SNHLY; CDR2 reads FYNNEI. CDR3 length equals 15 residues. Full variable domain (remainder filled in from reference TRBV2 and TRBJ2-4): EPEVTQTPSHQVTQMGQEVILRCVPISNHLYFYWYRQILGQKVEFLVSFYNNEISEKSEIFDDQFSVERPDGSNFTLKIRSTKLEDSAMYFCASSEGGTVARGRYFGAGTRLSVL.

V and J are TRBV5-6 and TRBJ2-7; 7 nucleotides match TRBD1. The CDR3 is made up of 14 amino acids. Germline lookup yields CDR1 SGHDT and CDR2 YYEEEE. The V and J ends lost 5 bases and 5 bases, in that order; junction bases with no gene match: 10. The CDR3 protein is CASSVPGQKDEQYF. In DNA form, the CDR3 reads TGTGCCAGCAGTGTTCCGGGACAGAAGGACGAGCAGTACTTC.

The J gene is TRBJ1-4, the V gene TRBV30; no firm D call. Germline values: CDR1 GTSNPN, CDR2 SVGIG (reference sequence). Trimming left V 4 bases short and J 0 bases short, with 9 bases between. The CDR3 spans 14 residues. CDR3 sequence (DNA): TGTGCCTGGACGGGGAGCGCAACTAATGAAAAACTGTTTTTT. Translating gives CAWTGSATNEKLFF. The whole variable domain, filled in from reference TRBV30 and TRBJ1-4, reads SQTIHQWPATLVQPVGSPLSLECTVEGTSNPNLYWYRQAAGRGLQLLFYSVGIGQISSEVPQNLSASRPQDRQFILSSKKLLLSDSGFYLCAWTGSATNEKLFFGSGTQLSVL.